The rows below give T cell receptor beta chains drawn from one sample of a study of OX40 agonist ivuxolimab in advanced cancers. Only in-frame clones appear in the TCRdb table, and some are missing; sequencing was by immunoSEQ multiplex PCR. The table includes tens of thousands of clones, 80% to 90% detected once. The input for sequencing was CD4+ or CD8+ T cells sorted from blood, taken in a trial of the OX40 agonist ivuxolimab. These receptors were taken from an adult with an advanced solid tumor such as melanoma, head and neck, liver or kidney cancer. The CDR3 runs from the conserved cysteine through the conserved F or W. Each record gives: J gene, V gene, CDR3 protein.

>TRBJ1-5|TRBV19
CASRGRPYSNQPQHF
>TRBJ1-1|TRBV7-7
CASRERRGARTEAFF
>TRBJ1-1|TRBV28
CASSIGALNTEAFF
>TRBJ2-7|TRBV18
CASLGGLGYEQYF
>TRBJ2-7|TRBV6-1
CASSSTAGYEQYF
>TRBJ1-5|TRBV18
CASSTGLDNQPQHF
>TRBJ1-2|TRBV7-9
CASSLGTGGAGYTF
>TRBJ2-2|TRBV7-3
CASSWRSGELFF
>TRBJ2-5|TRBV28
CASSPETAWYQETQYF
>TRBJ2-7|TRBV7-9
CASSGRDSSYEQYF
>TRBJ2-7|TRBV6-6
CASSYSQGRYEQYF
>TRBJ2-3|TRBV29-1
CSTRGQGSTDTQYF
>TRBJ1-1|TRBV28
CASSFRGGNTEAFF
>TRBJ2-7|TRBV7-9
CASSRGDVYEQYF
>TRBJ1-1|TRBV18
CASSPSGAIMWTEAFF
>TRBJ2-5|TRBV4-1
CASSQEIRETQYF
>TRBJ2-3|TRBV7-9
CASRSTGDTQYF
>TRBJ2-7|TRBV7-9
CASSQTGLGYEQYF
>TRBJ2-7|TRBV30
CAWGDYEQYF
>TRBJ2-1|TRBV25-1
CASSWGDEQFF
>-|TRBV19
CASSISPHYNYEQYF
>TRBJ1-1|TRBV29-1
CSVGDRVMNTEAFF
>TRBJ2-2|TRBV5-1
CASRQDHRAGELFF
>TRBJ2-1|TRBV11-2
CASSYTDRDEQFF
>TRBJ2-1|TRBV4-3
CASSQEWGGSYNEQFF
>TRBJ2-7|TRBV6-6
CASSYNPYEQYF
>TRBJ2-5|TRBV11-2
CASSSLAGGSETQYF
>-|TRBV4-3
CASSPSWTGDYEQYF
>TRBJ2-7|TRBV27
CASSSEWQGGFYEQYF
>TRBJ1-6|TRBV11-3
CASSLARDNSPLHF
>TRBJ2-7|TRBV27
CASSLIGNYEQYF
>TRBJ2-5|TRBV14
CASSQGSQETQYF
>TRBJ2-1|TRBV4-2
CASSLPQVTLYNEQFF
>TRBJ2-7|TRBV6-6
CASSPAGDEQYF
>TRBJ1-4|TRBV5-1
CASRGAEKLFF
>TRBJ1-2|TRBV4-1
CASSQEGRASYGYTF
>TRBJ2-5|TRBV6-9
CASSHKRGGRETQYF
>TRBJ1-1|TRBV28
CASSPRRLWDTEAFF
>TRBJ1-2|TRBV30
CAWSVIGEGGYTF
>TRBJ2-2|TRBV5-1
CASSEKISNTGELFF